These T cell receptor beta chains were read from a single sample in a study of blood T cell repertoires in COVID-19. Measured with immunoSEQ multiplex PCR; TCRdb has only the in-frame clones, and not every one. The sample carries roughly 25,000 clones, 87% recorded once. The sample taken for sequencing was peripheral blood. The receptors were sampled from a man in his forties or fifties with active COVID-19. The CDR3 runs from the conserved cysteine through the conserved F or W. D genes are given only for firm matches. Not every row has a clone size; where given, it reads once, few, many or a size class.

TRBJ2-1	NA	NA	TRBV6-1	CASSEGQTHFDEQFF	TGTGCCAGCAGTGAAGGACAGACTCACTTCGATGAGCAGTTCTTC
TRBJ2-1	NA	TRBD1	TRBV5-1	CASSQGAGRDEQFF	TGCGCCAGCAGCCAGGGGGCGGGTCGCGATGAGCAGTTCTTC
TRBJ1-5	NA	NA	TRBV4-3	CASSQDHRPNQPQHF	TGCGCCAGCAGCCAAGATCACAGGCCCAATCAGCCCCAGCATTTT
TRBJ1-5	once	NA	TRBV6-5	CASSPFSDSNQPQHF	TGTGCCAGCAGTCCGTTCAGCGATAGCAATCAGCCCCAGCATTTT
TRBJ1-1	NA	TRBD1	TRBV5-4	CASNRQGLRNTEAFF	TGTGCCAGCAACCGACAGGGGCTAAGGAACACTGAAGCTTTCTTT
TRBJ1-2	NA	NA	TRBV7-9	CASSLTGAAMRGDGYTF	TGTGCCAGCAGCTTGACTGGAGCTGCTATGAGAGGCGATGGCTACACCTTC
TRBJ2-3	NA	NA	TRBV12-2	CASRLTGPSPDTQYF	TGTGCAAGTCGCTTAACGGGCCCTAGCCCAGATACGCAGTATTTT
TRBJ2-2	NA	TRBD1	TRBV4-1	CASSHTGTGGPNTGELFF	TGCGCCAGCAGCCATACCGGGACAGGGGGGCCGAACACCGGGGAGCTGTTTTTT
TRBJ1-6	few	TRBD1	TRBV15	CATSGDRARNSPLHF	TGTGCCACCAGCGGGGACAGGGCGCGGAATTCACCCCTCCACTTT
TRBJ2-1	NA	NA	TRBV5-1	CASSSLAPNNEQFF	TGCGCCAGCAGCTCCTTGGCCCCCAACAATGAGCAGTTCTTC
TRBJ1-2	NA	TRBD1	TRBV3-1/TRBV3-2	CASSQAGQDRVYGYTF	TGTGCCAGCAGCCAAGCGGGGCAGGACAGGGTCTATGGCTACACCTTC
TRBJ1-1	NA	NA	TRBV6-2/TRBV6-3	CASSESHEGHTEAFF	TGTGCCAGCAGCGAGTCCCACGAGGGTCACACTGAAGCTTTCTTT
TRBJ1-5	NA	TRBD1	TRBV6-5	CASSWTGAINQPQHF	TGTGCCAGCAGTTGGACAGGGGCCATAAATCAGCCCCAGCATTTT
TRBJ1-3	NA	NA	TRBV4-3	CASSQGAHSGNTIYF	TGCGCCAGCAGCCAGGGGGCCCACTCTGGAAACACCATATATTTT
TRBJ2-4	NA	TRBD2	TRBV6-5	CATKNPGLANIQYF	TGTGCCACCAAAAACCCGGGACTAGCGAACATTCAGTACTTC
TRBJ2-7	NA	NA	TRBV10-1	CASSDLPYEQYF	TGCGCCAGCAGTGACCTCCCCTACGAGCAGTACTTC
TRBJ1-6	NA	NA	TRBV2	CASKATYSPLHF	TGTGCCAGCAAAGCGACGTATTCACCCCTCCACTTT
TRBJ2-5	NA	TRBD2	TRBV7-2	CASSLAGAGGQETQYF	TGTGCCAGCAGCTTAGCGGGAGCGGGGGGGCAAGAGACCCAGTACTTC
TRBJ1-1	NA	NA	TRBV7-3	CASSLQGGDTEAFF	TGTGCCAGCAGCTTACAGGGCGGAGACACTGAAGCTTTCTTT
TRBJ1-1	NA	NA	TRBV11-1	CASSSDRNTEAFF	TGTGCCAGCAGCTCAGACAGGAACACTGAAGCTTTCTTT
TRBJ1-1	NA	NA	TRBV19	CASRPIQGLNTEAFF	TGTGCCAGTAGACCAATACAGGGATTGAACACTGAAGCTTTCTTT
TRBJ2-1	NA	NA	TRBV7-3	CASSLEFNNEQFF	TGTGCCAGCAGCTTAGAGTTTAACAATGAGCAGTTCTTC
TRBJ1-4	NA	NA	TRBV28	CASSGPRGPTGEKLFF	TGTGCCAGCAGTGGGCCCCGAGGGCCAACGGGTGAAAAACTGTTTTTT
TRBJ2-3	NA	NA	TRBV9	CASNPQGITDTQYF	TGTGCCAGCAACCCACAGGGTATCACAGATACGCAGTATTTT